These 18 T cell receptor beta chains came from one sample sequenced in a study of T-cell memory formation after mild COVID-19 (dated by TCRdb to about 2021). The library was built by means of 5' RACE. Sequencing was performed on an Illumina NovaSeq 6000. Using fastp trimming at Q25 and MiXCR clonotype assembly, TCRdb reanalyzed the public sequencing data and kept in-frame beta chains. Rows merge per CDR3 protein into single entries with the most common DNA and genes. In all, the sample holds hundreds of thousands of distinct CDR3 sequences, and more than 20% of those were seen once. In total, the top ten clones hold under 15% of the sample. The sequenced sample was PBMCs or a T cell subset sorted from them (not recorded which). The receptors shown here come from an adult woman who had mild COVID-19 (a few samples of this study predate the infection). The sample titles of this study are shuffled in the database, so cell type and time point are left out; the donor was told from shared clones.

The rearrangement joins TRBV11-2 to TRBJ2-5; D ambiguous. Germline V gene sequence: CDR1 SGHAT, CDR2 FQNNGV. V was trimmed by 5 bases and J by 0 bases, leaving 16 bases between them. The CDR3 loop spans 16 amino acids. In DNA form, the CDR3 reads TGTGCCAGCAGCCGTGGCGGACCGTCGTACCAAGAGACCCAGTACTTC. As protein: CASSRGGPSYQETQYF. Using reference TRBV11-2 and TRBJ2-5 for the parts outside the CDR3, the full variable domain is EAGVAQSPRYKIIEKRQSVAFWCNPISGHATLYWYQQILGQGPKLLIQFQNNGVVDDSQLPKDRFSAERLKGVDSTLKIQPAKLEDSAVYLCASSRGGPSYQETQYFGPGTRLLVL.

The chain recombines TRBV9 with TRBJ2-2; 7 bases fit TRBD2. Germline CDR1 reads SGDLS; CDR2 reads YYNGEE. The V and J ends lost 4 bases and 4 bases, in that order; junction bases with no gene match: 7. The CDR3 is 15 residues long. The CDR3 loop reads CASSLRGSSTGELFF. As DNA, the CDR3 is TGTGCCAGCAGCCTTCGCGGGAGCAGCACCGGGGAGCTGTTTTTT. Filled out from reference TRBV9 and TRBJ2-2, the complete variable domain reads DSGVTQTPKHLITATGQRVTLRCSPRSGDLSVYWYQQSLDQGLQFLIQYYNGEERAKGNILERFSAQQFPDLHSELNLSSLELGDSALYFCASSLRGSSTGELFFGEGSRLTVL.

This clonotype turned up a few times. The chain has TRBV5-1 and TRBJ2-2; 8 positions match TRBD1. Germline V CDR1 and CDR2: SGHRS, YFSETQ. CDR3 length equals 15 residues. V lost 0 bases to trimming and J lost 6 bases; unmatched junction nucleotides: 4. The CDR3 bases are TGCGCCAGCAGCTTGGCCGTGACAGGGGCCGGGGAGCTGTTTTTT. The encoded protein is CASSLAVTGAGELFF.

The chain couples TRBV5-1 to TRBJ1-5; maybe TRBD1 (5 bases). Trimming removed 0 bases from V and 6 bases from J, with 13 bases in between. There are 15 residues in the CDR3. CDR1 and CDR2 (germline): SGHRS, YFSETQ. The CDR3 region has the DNA TGCGCCAGCAGCTTGGATCCGGGGGTTGGTCAGCCCCAGCATTTT. Protein product: CASSLDPGVGQPQHF.

V is TRBV29-1 and J is TRBJ1-2; 7 bases agree with TRBD1. Germline V gives CDR1 SQVTM, CDR2 ANQGSEA. The V gene end was trimmed by 2 bases and the J gene end by 1 base; junction bases not matched to a gene: 13. This CDR3 contains 17 residues. CDR3 in DNA: TGCAGCGTTGAAACGGGTGACAGGGAGATCGGTAACTATGGCTACACCTTC. It is translated as CSVETGDREIGNYGYTF. Full variable domain (remainder filled in from reference TRBV29-1 and TRBJ1-2): SAVISQKPSRDICQRGTSLTIQCQVDSQVTMMFWYRQQPGQSLTLIATANQGSEATYESGFVIDKFPISRPNLTFSTLTVSNMSPEDSSIYLCSVETGDREIGNYGYTFGSGTRLTVV.

The chain uses TRBV10-3 and TRBJ1-3; 9 nucleotides align to TRBD1. The CDR3 loop spans 15 amino acids. Trimming at V came to 2 bases and at J to 2 bases, leaving 1 base not matched to a gene. Per germline, CDR1 ENHRY and CDR2 SYGVKD. As DNA, the CDR3 is TGTGCCATCAGTGAGGGGACAGGGACTGGAAACACCATATATTTT. Its translation is CAISEGTGTGNTIYF.

This clonotype was counted only a few times. The genes are TRBV7-9 and TRBJ1-2; D is undetermined. V lost 4 bases and J 4 bases, leaving 7 bases between the germline ends. Germline V gene data show CDR1 as SEHNR and CDR2 as FQNEAQ (reference sequence). This CDR3 comprises 12 residues. This chain's CDR3 is CASSSGFYGYTF. The CDR3 DNA sequence: TGTGCCAGCAGCTCCGGGTTCTATGGCTACACCTTC.

This chain joins TRBV6-2 or TRBV6-3 and TRBJ2-3, with D possibly being TRBD1 (6 bases). CDR1 and CDR2 (germline): MNHEY, SVGEGT. Trimming removed 5 bases at V and 1 base at J, with 19 bases between. The CDR3 is 17 residues long. CDR3 DNA: TGTGCCAGCAGTGCATATCCTGGGGGCAGGGGCACAGATACGCAGTATTTT. It codes for CASSAYPGGRGTDTQYF.

This chain links TRBV24-1 with TRBJ1-5, with D perhaps TRBD1 (5 bases). In germline, CDR1 is KGHDR, CDR2 SFDVKD. CDR3 length equals 14 residues. The V and J ends lost 9 bases and 1 base respectively, with 12 bases between them. The CDR3 nucleotides read TGTGCCACCCGCGGGGCAGGGAGCAATCAGCCCCAGCATTTT. As protein: CATRGAGSNQPQHF.

This clonotype was detected many times. V and J are TRBV6-5 and TRBJ1-1, with TRBD1 as a possible D gene (6 bases). Trimming removed 6 bases from V and 7 bases from J, with 18 bases in between. There are 14 residues in the CDR3. Germline V gene sequence: CDR1 MNHEY, CDR2 SVGAGI. The CDR3 DNA reads as TGTGCCAGCAGATCAGGGAGGGGGGCAATTGAAGCTTTCTTT. Its translation: CASRSGRGAIEAFF.

This clonotype was seen only a few times. V gene TRBV10-3 combines with J gene TRBJ2-1; no firm D call. V shed 0 bases and J shed 10 bases, with 7 bases lying between them. The CDR3 extends over 12 amino acids. Germline V CDR1 and CDR2: ENHRY, SYGVKD. The CDR3 loop is CAISESGWEQFF. DNA of the CDR3: TGTGCCATCAGTGAGTCGGGTTGGGAGCAGTTCTTC.

This chain connects TRBV7-9 to TRBJ2-5; the match to TRBD1 covers 7 bases. V lost 5 bases and J lost 5; bases outside the gene matches: 8. Germline V CDR1 and CDR2: SEHNR, FQNEAQ (reference sequence). The length of the CDR3 is 14 residues. CDR3 bases: TGTGCCAGCAGCCCGAGGGACAGTGGGGAGACCCAGTACTTC. Translating gives CASSPRDSGETQYF.

The chain carries TRBV7-2 and TRBJ2-1; D unresolved. The CDR3 loop spans 13 amino acids. The germline V and J ends were trimmed by 5 bases and 5 bases, with 10 bases remaining between them. Per germline, CDR1 SGHTA and CDR2 FQGNSA. The CDR3 DNA is TGTGCCAGCAGCCTCGCATGGAACAATGAGCAGTTCTTC. Amino acids: CASSLAWNNEQFF.

The chain recombines TRBV12-3 or TRBV12-4 with TRBJ2-6; D is possibly TRBD1 (6 bases). Trimming pared 6 bases from V and 4 bases from J, leaving 16 bases between. This CDR3 is 16 amino acids long. CDR3 coding DNA: TGTGCCAGCAGCCCAGGGGCTGGATCCGGGGCCAACGTCCTGACTTTC. It specifies CASSPGAGSGANVLTF.

This sequence joins TRBV9 and TRBJ2-1, with 10 bases that match TRBD2. CDR1 and CDR2 (germline): SGDLS, YYNGEE. CDR3 length: 15 amino acids. V dropped 3 bases and J dropped 6; count of bases not matched to a gene: 6. CDR3 sequence (DNA): TGTGCCAGCAGCGCAGCGGGGGGGCCGGGCAATGAGCAGTTCTTC. Protein: CASSAAGGPGNEQFF.

This clonotype came up many times. Mismatch with germline at one junction end may stem from a read error. The chain recombines TRBV7-7 with TRBJ2-3; 13 positions match TRBD2. The CDR3 loop spans 15 amino acids. CDR1 and CDR2 from the germline V gene are SSHAT and FNYEAQ (reference sequence). The CDR3 region is CASSLGLAGPDTQYF. CDR3 nucleotides: TGTGCTAGCAGCCTGGGACTAGCGGGACCAGATACGCAGTATTTT.

This clonotype showed up just a few times. The chain has TRBV19 and TRBJ1-2; 7 bases are a match to TRBD1. Germline V gene lookup returns CDR1 LNHDA and CDR2 SQIVND (reference sequence). J lost 4 bases, V lost 3 bases, and 2 bases had no gene match. The CDR3 is 13 amino acids. The CDR3 coding sequence is TGTGCCAGTAGTATGGACAGGCTCTATGGCTACACCTTC. Translating gives CASSMDRLYGYTF.

The table lists this clonotype with a few counts. V and J are TRBV14 and TRBJ2-1; 7 positions agree with TRBD2. Germline V lookup: CDR1 SGHDN, CDR2 FVKESK. Unmatched junction bases numbered 3, after V lost 4 bases and J lost 9 bases. CDR3 length: 12 amino acids. The CDR3 coding sequence is TGTGCCAGCAGCCCTTGGACTAGTGAGCAGTTCTTC. Its protein product is CASSPWTSEQFF.